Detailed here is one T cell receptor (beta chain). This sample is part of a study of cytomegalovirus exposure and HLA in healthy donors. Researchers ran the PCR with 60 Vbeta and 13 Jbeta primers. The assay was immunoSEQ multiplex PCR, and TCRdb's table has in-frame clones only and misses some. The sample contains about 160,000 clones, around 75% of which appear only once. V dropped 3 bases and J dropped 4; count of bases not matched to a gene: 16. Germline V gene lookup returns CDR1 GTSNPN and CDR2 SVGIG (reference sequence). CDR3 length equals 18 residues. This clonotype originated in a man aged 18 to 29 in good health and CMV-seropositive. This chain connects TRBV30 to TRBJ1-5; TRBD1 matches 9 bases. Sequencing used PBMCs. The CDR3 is CAWSAGRDRAILNQPQHF. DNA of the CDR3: TGTGCCTGGAGCGCAGGACGGGACAGGGCGATTTTAAATCAGCCCCAGCATTTT.